Presented here are 2 T cell receptor beta chains from one specimen sequenced in a study of blood T cell repertoires in COVID-19. Data came from immunoSEQ multiplex PCR; TCRdb stores just in-frame clones and leaves some out. The table has roughly 200,000 clones, roughly nine tenths seen once. The sequencing sample was made of peripheral blood. Every receptor here comes from a young woman with active or convalescent COVID-19.

The rearrangement uses TRBV5-5 and TRBJ1-1; TRBD1 agrees at 8 bases. Per germline, CDR1 SGHKS and CDR2 YYEKEE (reference sequence). V gave up 0 bases and J gave up 7 bases; unmatched junction bases: 8. This CDR3 has 15 residues. The CDR3 is CASSLGTGIVGEAFF. The CDR3 coding sequence is TGTGCCAGCAGCTTGGGGACAGGGATAGTAGGTGAAGCTTTCTTT.

V is TRBV12-3 or TRBV12-4 and J is TRBJ1-1; the D is unclear. Trimming shortened V by 7 bases and J by 1 base, and 10 bases separated the two germline ends. This CDR3 contains 13 residues. The chain's CDR3 is CASTREWNTEAFF. The CDR3 nucleotides are TGTGCCAGCACCCGAGAGTGGAACACTGAAGCTTTCTTT.